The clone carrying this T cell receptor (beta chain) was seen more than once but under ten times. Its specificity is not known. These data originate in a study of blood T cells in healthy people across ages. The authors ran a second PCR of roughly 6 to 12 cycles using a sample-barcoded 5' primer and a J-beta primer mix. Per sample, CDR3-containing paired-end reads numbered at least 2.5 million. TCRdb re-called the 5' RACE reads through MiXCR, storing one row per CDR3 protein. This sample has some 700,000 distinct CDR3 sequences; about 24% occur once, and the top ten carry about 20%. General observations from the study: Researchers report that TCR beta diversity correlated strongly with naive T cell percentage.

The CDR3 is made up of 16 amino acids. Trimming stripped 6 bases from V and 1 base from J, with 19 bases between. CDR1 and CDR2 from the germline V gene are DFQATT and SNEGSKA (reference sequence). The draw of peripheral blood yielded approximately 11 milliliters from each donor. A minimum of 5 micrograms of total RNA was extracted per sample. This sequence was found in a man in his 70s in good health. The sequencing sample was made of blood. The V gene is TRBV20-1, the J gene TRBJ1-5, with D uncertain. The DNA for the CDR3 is TGCAGTGCCCGCGACGTCGACTTAGGCAGCAATCAGCCCCAGCATTTT. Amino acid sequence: CSARDVDLGSNQPQHF.